A single sample gave rise to the 7 T cell receptor beta chains below, sequenced in a study of blood T cell dynamics during melanoma immunotherapy. Generated by immunoSEQ multiplex PCR, the TCRdb table keeps only in-frame clones and is missing some. Of a few hundred clones listed, roughly 82% are singletons. Time point in this sample: week 3, after first cycle of checkpoint inhibitor. The sequenced sample was cell-free DNA from blood, obtained from a patient treated with checkpoint blockade. The receptors shown here come from a human donor with melanoma.

The chain has TRBV11-2 and TRBJ1-2; D is undetermined. Trimming cost V 1 base and J 7 bases, with 13 bases left between them. The CDR3 has 14 amino acids. The V gene's germline CDR1 is SGHAT and CDR2 FQNNGV. CDR3 in amino acids: CASSLVQSPLGYTF. The CDR3 DNA reads TGTGCCAGCAGCTTAGTCCAGAGCCCCCTTGGCTACACCTTC.

This clone is hyperexpanded by share. The DNA is omitted, as the CDR3 cannot be located on it reliably, and the CDR3 follows TCRdb's listing. The chain uses TRBV7-3 and TRBJ2-2; the DNA was not compared with TRBD2, the D call given in the table. CDR1 and CDR2 (germline): SGHTA, FQGTGA. The CDR3 is 16 amino acids in total, end residues counted. The CDR3 is CASSFSGSLRAGELFF.

The CDR3 is CASSSGSAQGAGELFF. The DNA of the CDR3 is TGTGCCAGTAGTAGTGGTTCGGCACAGGGGGCCGGGGAGCTGTTTTTT. The chain combines TRBV19 with TRBJ2-2, with 8 bases that match TRBD1. The CDR3 sequence is 16 residues long. V trimming: 4 bases; J trimming: 6 bases; junction bases outside the gene matches: 10. The germline V gene has CDR1 LNHDA and CDR2 SQIVND (reference sequence).

V gene TRBV4-1 combines with J gene TRBJ2-1; 8 positions match TRBD2. Looked up from germline, CDR1 is MGHRA and CDR2 is YSYEKL. CDR3 size: 17 residues. V lost 2 bases, J lost 5 bases, and 11 bases stayed unmatched. CDR3 in amino acids: CASSQLSGGGINNEQFF. The DNA for the CDR3 is TGCGCCAGCAGCCAACTCTCCGGCGGGGGGATTAACAATGAGCAGTTCTTC.

The genes are TRBV27 and TRBJ2-7; D uncertain. The ends were cut back, 0 bases at V and 4 bases at J, with 7 bases in the middle. Germline V lookup: CDR1 MNHEY, CDR2 SMNVEV (reference sequence). This CDR3 has 13 amino acids. This CDR3 reads CASSLSNSYEQYF. CDR3 bases: TGTGCCAGCAGTTTATCGAATTCATACGAGCAGTACTTC.

The chain links TRBV7-9 to TRBJ1-5; D unresolved. V lost 3 bases and J 5 bases, leaving 11 bases between the germline ends. Germline-derived CDR1 and CDR2 are SEHNR and FQNEAQ (reference sequence). This CDR3 contains 14 residues. The CDR3 DNA is TGTGCCAGCAGCTTCGATGTTGGTTATCAGCCCCAGCATTTT. The encoded protein is CASSFDVGYQPQHF.

The V call is TRBV11-2, the J call TRBJ1-5; D unclear. Germline V lookup: CDR1 SGHAT, CDR2 FQNNGV. This CDR3 spans 16 amino acids. The ends were cut back, 5 bases at V and 11 bases at J, with 25 bases in the middle. CDR3 in amino acids: CASSPHRGPNPSAQHF. The CDR3 nucleotides read TGTGCCAGCAGCCCCCATAGAGGCCCGAATCCATCAGCCCAGCATTTT.